This is a list of T cell receptor beta chains from one sample in a study of blood T cell repertoires in COVID-19. The data were produced by immunoSEQ multiplex PCR, yet TCRdb's version contains in-frame clones alone and is incomplete. Among about 120,000 clones, 60% to 80% were seen once, and the ten largest hold around 5.2%. Sequencing was performed on peripheral blood. Source of these receptors: a man between 60 and 75 years old with acute or convalescent COVID-19. Each CDR3 is given with its conserved first and last residue. D genes are given only for firm matches. Size is omitted from some rows. Given values are once, few, many or a class for expanded clones.

V	size	D	J	DNA	CDR3
TRBV4-1	few	.	TRBJ2-3	TGCGCCAGCAGCCAACAAAACCAAGGGGGGGGCCTCACAGATACGCAGTATTTT	CASSQQNQGGGLTDTQYF
TRBV11-2	.	TRBD1	TRBJ1-2	TGTGCCAGCAGCCGACAGGGGAACTATGGCTACACCTTC	CASSRQGNYGYTF
TRBV29-1	.	.	TRBJ1-4	TGCAGCGTTGAAGATCACTCAGGGATCAATGAAAAACTGTTTTTT	CSVEDHSGINEKLFF
TRBV3-1/TRBV3-2	.	TRBD2	TRBJ2-3	TGTGCCAGCAGCCAATCAGGGCTAGCGGGAGTTTCAGATACGCAGTATTTT	CASSQSGLAGVSDTQYF
TRBV29-1	.	.	TRBJ1-2	TGCAGCGTTCAGACAGGCTTAGGCCTGACTCAGTATGGCTACACCTTC	CSVQTGLGLTQYGYTF
TRBV10-2	few	TRBD1	TRBJ2-3	TGCGCCAGCAGTAGCACCGGGACAGGGGGCACAGATACGCAGTATTTT	CASSSTGTGGTDTQYF
TRBV7-2	.	.	TRBJ2-7	TGTGCCAGCAGCTTAGGTTCAGGGGCGGGCGAGCAGTACTTC	CASSLGSGAGEQYF
TRBV3-1/TRBV3-2	.	.	TRBJ1-2	TGTGCCAGCAGCCTCGTAGAGGGGGTCGGTGGCTACACCTTC	CASSLVEGVGGYTF
TRBV25-1	.	TRBD1	TRBJ2-3	TGTGCCAGCAGTGACGGGACAGGGAGAACCACAGATACGCAGTATTTT	CASSDGTGRTTDTQYF
TRBV28	.	.	TRBJ1-2	TGTGCCAGCGATAGGGGGACGAACCCTCGCTATGGCTACACCTTC	CASDRGTNPRYGYTF
TRBV29-1	.	.	TRBJ1-1	TGCAGCGCTAAAGACCCGGGACACTTTTTCTTT	CSAKDPGHFFF
TRBV10-3	.	.	TRBJ2-1	TGTGCCATCAGTCAAGACTCCAACCCCTCTAATGAGCAGTTCTTC	CAISQDSNPSNEQFF
TRBV4-2	.	TRBD2	TRBJ2-5	TGTGCCAGCAGCCAAGACGGGGGGGAGACCCAGTACTTC	CASSQDGGETQYF
TRBV7-2	few	TRBD2	TRBJ2-3	TGTGCCAGCAGCTCTATAGCGGGCGGGACGGCAGATACGCAGTATTTT	CASSSIAGGTADTQYF
TRBV30	once	.	TRBJ1-5	TGTGCCTGGAGTGGAGGTGCGAATCAGCCCCAGCATTTT	CAWSGGANQPQHF
TRBV19	.	TRBD2	TRBJ2-1	TGTGCCAGTAGTATCTTTTTGGGACTAGCGGGGGGATACAATGAGCAGTTCTTC	CASSIFLGLAGGYNEQFF
TRBV6-5	.	TRBD1	TRBJ2-7	TGTGCCAGCAGGGGGGGGACAGGGGGCCTCGAGCAGTACTTC	CASRGGTGGLEQYF
TRBV27	.	.	TRBJ2-3	TGTGCCACCTCAGTGCAGGGGGGAAACACAGATACGCAGTATTTT	CATSVQGGNTDTQYF
TRBV27	.	.	TRBJ1-5	TGTGCCAGCAACAAGGGGTGGGATAGCAATCAGCCCCAGCATTTT	CASNKGWDSNQPQHF
TRBV6-5	.	.	TRBJ1-5	TGTGCCAGCAGTTTGACACGGGGTCAGCCCCAGCATTTT	CASSLTRGQPQHF
TRBV19	.	.	TRBJ1-1	TGTGCCACGACAAAGGACATTATGAACACTGAAGCTTTCTTT	CATTKDIMNTEAFF
TRBV18	.	TRBD2	TRBJ2-1	TGTGCCAGCTCACGTATGGCCCCTAGCGGACGACTAAACAATGAGCAGTTCTTC	CASSRMAPSGRLNNEQFF
TRBV27	.	.	TRBJ1-2	TGTGCCAGCAGCCCGGCGGGGGGCGCTTTTGGCTATGGCTACACCTTC	CASSPAGGAFGYGYTF
TRBV7-2	.	TRBD2	TRBJ2-5	TGTGCCAGCAGCTTAGGACTAGCGTTGGAGACCCAGTACTTC	CASSLGLALETQYF
TRBV25-1	.	TRBD1	TRBJ2-5	TGTGCCAGCAGTGAATCCGGGACAGGCCAAGAGACCCAGTACTTC	CASSESGTGQETQYF
TRBV27	.	.	TRBJ1-4	TGTGCCAGCAGTCCTGAAATGACAGATCCAACTAATGAAAAACTGTTTTTT	CASSPEMTDPTNEKLFF